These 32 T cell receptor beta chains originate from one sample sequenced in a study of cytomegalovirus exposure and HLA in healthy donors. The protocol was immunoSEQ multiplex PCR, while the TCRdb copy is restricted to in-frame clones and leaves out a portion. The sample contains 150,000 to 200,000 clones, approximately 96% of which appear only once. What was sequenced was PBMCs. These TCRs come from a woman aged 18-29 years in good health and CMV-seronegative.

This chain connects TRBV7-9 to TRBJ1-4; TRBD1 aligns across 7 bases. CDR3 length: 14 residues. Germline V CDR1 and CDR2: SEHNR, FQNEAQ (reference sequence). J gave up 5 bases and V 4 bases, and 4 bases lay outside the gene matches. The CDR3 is CASSSGQFNEKLFF. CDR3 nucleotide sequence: TGTGCCAGCAGCTCGGGACAGTTCAATGAAAAACTGTTTTTT.

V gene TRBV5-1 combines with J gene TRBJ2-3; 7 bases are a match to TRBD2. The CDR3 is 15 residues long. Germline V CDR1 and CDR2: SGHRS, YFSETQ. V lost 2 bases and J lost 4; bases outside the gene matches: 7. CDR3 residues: CASSLARGSSDTQYF. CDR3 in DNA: TGCGCCAGCAGCTTAGCGCGGGGGTCCTCAGATACGCAGTATTTT.

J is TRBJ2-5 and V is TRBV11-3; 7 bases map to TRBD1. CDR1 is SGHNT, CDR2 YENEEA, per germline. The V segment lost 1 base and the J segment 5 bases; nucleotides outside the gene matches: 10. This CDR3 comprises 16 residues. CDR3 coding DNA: TGTGCCAGCAGCTTAGGTACACAGGGGACGTGGGAGACCCAGTACTTC. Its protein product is CASSLGTQGTWETQYF.

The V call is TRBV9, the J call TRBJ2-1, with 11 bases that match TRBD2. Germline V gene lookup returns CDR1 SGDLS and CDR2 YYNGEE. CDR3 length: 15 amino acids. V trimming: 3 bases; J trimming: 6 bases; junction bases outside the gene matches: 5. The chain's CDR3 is CASSAIAGGVNEQFF. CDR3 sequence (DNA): TGTGCCAGCAGCGCTATAGCGGGGGGGGTCAATGAGCAGTTCTTC.

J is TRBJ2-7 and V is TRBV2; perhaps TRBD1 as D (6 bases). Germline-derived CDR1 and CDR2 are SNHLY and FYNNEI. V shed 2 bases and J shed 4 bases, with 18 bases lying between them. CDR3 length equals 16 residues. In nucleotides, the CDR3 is TGTGCCAGCAGTGAACGCAAACCGCAGGGGATATACGAGCAGTACTTC. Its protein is CASSERKPQGIYEQYF.

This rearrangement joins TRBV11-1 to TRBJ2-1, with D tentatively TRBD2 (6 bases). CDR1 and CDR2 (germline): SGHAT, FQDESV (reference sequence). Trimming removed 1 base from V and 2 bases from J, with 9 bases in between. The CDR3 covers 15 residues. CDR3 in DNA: TGTGCCAGCAGCTTAGGCCGGACTACCTACAATGAGCAGTTCTTC. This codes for CASSLGRTTYNEQFF. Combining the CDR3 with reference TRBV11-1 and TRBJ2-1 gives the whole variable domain EAEVAQSPRYKITEKSQAVAFWCDPISGHATLYWYRQILGQGPELLVQFQDESVVDDSQLPKDRFSAERLKGVDSTLKIQPAELGDSAMYLCASSLGRTTYNEQFFGPGTRLTVL.

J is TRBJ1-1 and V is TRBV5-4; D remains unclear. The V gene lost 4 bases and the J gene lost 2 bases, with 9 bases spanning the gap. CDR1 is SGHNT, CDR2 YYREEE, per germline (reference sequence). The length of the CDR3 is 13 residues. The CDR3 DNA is TGTGCCAGCAGCCTCCAAGCCAACACTGAAGCTTTCTTT. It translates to CASSLQANTEAFF. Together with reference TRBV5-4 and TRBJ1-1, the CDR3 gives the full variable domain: ETGVTQSPTHLIKTRGQQVTLRCSSQSGHNTVSWYQQALGQGPQFIFQYYREEENGRGNFPPRFSGLQFPNYSSELNVNALELDDSALYLCASSLQANTEAFFGQGTRLTVV.

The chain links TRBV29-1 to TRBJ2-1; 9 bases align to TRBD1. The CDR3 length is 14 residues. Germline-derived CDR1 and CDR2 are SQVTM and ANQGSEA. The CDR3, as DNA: TGCTCGGCTCGTACAGGGGGCGCGAACAATGAGCAGTTCTTC. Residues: CSARTGGANNEQFF.

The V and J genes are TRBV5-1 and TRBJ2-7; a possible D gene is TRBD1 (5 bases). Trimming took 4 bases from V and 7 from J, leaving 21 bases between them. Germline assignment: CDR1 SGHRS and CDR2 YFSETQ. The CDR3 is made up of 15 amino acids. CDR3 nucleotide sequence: TGCGCCAGCAGCCCAGGTGGGGTAGGGGTTTTTGAGCAGTACTTC. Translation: CASSPGGVGVFEQYF.

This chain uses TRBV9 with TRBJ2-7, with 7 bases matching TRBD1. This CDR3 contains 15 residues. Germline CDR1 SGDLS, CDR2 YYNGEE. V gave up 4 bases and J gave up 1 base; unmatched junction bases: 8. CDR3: CASSPSLDRSYEQYF. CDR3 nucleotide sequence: TGTGCCAGCAGCCCTTCCTTGGACAGGTCCTACGAGCAGTACTTC.

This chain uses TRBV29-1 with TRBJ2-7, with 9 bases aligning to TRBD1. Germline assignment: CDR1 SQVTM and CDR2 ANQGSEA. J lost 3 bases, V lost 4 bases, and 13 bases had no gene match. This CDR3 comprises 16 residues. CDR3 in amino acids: CSVGVDRGRGLYEQYF. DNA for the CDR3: TGCAGCGTTGGGGTGGACAGGGGAAGGGGGCTCTACGAGCAGTACTTC.

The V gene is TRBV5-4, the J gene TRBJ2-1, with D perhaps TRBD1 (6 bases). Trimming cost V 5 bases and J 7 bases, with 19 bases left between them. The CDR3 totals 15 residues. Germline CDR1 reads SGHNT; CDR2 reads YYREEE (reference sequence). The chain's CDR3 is CASSTGTSVTNEQFF. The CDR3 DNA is TGTGCCAGCAGTACCGGGACATCGGTTACGAATGAGCAGTTCTTC.

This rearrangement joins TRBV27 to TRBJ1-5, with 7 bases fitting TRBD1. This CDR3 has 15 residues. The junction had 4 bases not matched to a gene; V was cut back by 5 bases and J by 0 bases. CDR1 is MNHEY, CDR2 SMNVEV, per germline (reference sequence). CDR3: CASSTGAYSNQPQHF. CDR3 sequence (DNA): TGTGCCAGCAGTACAGGGGCCTATAGCAATCAGCCCCAGCATTTT.

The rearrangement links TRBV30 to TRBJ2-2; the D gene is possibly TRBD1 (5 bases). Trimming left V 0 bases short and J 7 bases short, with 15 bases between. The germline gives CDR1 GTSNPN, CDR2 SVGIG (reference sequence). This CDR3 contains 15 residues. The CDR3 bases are TGTGCCTGGAGTGTCGTGGCAGGGAAGGACGGGGAGCTGTTTTTT. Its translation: CAWSVVAGKDGELFF.

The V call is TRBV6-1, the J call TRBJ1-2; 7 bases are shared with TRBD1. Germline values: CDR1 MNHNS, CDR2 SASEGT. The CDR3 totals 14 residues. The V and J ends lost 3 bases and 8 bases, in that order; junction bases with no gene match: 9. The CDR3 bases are TGTGCCAGCAGTGATTTCGGGCAGGGGGGAGGCTACACCTTC. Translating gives CASSDFGQGGGYTF.

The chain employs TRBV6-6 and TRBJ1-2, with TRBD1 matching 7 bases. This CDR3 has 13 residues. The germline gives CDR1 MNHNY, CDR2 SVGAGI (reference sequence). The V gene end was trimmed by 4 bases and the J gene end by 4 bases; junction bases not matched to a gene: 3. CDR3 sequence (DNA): TGTGCCAGCAGTTCCCACAGGGGCTATGGCTACACCTTC. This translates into CASSSHRGYGYTF.

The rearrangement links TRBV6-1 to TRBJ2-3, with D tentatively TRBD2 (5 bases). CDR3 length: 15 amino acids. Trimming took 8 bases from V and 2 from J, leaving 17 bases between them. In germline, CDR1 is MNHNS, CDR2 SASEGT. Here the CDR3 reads CASSVTSRNTDTQYF. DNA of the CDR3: TGTGCCAGCTCAGTAACTAGTCGGAACACAGATACGCAGTATTTT.

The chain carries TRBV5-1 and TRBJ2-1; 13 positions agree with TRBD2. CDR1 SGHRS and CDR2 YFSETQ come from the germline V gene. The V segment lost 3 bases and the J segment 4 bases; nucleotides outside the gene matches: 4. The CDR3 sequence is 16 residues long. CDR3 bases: TGCGCCAGCAGCTACGGACTAGCGGGGGTTTACAATGAGCAGTTCTTC. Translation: CASSYGLAGVYNEQFF.

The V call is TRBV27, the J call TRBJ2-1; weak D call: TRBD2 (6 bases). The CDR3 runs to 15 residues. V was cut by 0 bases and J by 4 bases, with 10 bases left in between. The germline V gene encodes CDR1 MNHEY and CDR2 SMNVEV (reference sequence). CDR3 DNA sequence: TGTGCCAGCAGTTTATCTCCGGGGGTGTACAATGAGCAGTTCTTC. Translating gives CASSLSPGVYNEQFF.

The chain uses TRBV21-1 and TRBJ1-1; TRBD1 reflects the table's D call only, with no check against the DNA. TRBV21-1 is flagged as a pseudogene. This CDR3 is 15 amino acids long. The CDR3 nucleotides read TGTGCCAGCAGCACCCCCTTTGGGACAGGGCCGGAAGCTTTCTTT. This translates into CASSTPFGTGPEAFF.

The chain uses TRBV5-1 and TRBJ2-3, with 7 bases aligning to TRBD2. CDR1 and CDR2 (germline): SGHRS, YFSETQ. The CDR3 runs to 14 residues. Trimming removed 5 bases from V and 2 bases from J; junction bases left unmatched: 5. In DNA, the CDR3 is TGCGCCAGCAGGGGGGGGACGTACACAGATACGCAGTATTTT. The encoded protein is CASRGGTYTDTQYF.

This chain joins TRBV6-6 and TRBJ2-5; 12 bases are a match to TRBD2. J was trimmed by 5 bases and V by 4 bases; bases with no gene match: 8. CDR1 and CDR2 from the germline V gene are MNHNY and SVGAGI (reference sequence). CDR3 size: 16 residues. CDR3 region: CASSSQTSGGRETQYF. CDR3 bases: TGTGCCAGCAGTTCCCAGACTAGCGGGGGACGGGAGACCCAGTACTTC.

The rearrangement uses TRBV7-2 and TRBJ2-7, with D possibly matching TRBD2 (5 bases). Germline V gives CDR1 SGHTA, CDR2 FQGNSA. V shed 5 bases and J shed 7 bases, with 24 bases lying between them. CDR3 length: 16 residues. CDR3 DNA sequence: TGTGCCAGCAGCGCTACCGGACCGGGGTCTACCTTAGAGCAGTACTTC. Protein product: CASSATGPGSTLEQYF.

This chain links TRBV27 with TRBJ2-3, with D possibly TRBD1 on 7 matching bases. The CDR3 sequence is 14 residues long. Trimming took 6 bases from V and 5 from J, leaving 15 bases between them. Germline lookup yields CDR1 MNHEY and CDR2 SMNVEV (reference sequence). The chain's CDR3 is CASRGAGGGDTQYF. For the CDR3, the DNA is TGTGCCAGCAGAGGGGCAGGGGGAGGAGATACGCAGTATTTT.

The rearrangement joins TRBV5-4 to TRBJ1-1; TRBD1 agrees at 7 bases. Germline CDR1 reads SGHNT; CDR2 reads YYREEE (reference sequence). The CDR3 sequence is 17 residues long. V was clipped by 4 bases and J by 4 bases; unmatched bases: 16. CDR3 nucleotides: TGTGCCAGCAGCCCGCCGATAGGGGGCGCCCCGATCACTGAAGCTTTCTTT. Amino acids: CASSPPIGGAPITEAFF.

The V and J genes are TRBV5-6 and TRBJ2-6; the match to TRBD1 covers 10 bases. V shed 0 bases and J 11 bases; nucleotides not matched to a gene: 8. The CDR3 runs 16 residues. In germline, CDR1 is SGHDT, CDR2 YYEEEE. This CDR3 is CASSLDRSGTGDVLTF. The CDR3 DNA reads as TGTGCCAGCAGCTTGGACCGGTCCGGGACAGGGGACGTCCTGACTTTC.

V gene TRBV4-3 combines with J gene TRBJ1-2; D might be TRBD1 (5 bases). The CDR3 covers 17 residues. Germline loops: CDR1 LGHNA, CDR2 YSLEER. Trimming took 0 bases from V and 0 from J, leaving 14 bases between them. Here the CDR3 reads CASSQDIAGDANYGYTF. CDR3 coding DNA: TGCGCCAGCAGCCAAGACATCGCGGGGGATGCTAACTATGGCTACACCTTC.

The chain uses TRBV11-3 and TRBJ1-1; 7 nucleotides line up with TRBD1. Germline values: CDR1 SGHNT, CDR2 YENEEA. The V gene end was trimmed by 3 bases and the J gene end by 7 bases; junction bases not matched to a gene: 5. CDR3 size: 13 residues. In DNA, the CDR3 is TGTGCCAGCAGCTTTGGGACAGCCTATGAAGCTTTCTTT. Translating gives CASSFGTAYEAFF.

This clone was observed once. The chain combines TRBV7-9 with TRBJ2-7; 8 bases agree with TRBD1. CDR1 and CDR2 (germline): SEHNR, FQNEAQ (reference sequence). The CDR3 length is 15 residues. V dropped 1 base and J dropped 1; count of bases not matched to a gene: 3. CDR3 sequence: CASSLGGQASYEQYF. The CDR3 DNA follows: TGTGCCAGCAGCTTAGGGGGACAGGCTTCCTACGAGCAGTACTTC.

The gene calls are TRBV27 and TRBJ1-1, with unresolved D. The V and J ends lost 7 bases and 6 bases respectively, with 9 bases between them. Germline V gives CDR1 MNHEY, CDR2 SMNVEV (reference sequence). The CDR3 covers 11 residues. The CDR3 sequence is CASKGRAEAFF. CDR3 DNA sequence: TGTGCCAGCAAAGGGAGGGCTGAAGCTTTCTTT.

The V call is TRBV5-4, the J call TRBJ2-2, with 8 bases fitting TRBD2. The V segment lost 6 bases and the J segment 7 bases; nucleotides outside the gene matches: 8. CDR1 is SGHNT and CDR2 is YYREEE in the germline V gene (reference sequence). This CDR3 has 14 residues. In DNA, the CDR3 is TGTGCCAGCACCCCGGGGGGGCCAGTCGGGGAGCTGTTTTTT. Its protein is CASTPGGPVGELFF.

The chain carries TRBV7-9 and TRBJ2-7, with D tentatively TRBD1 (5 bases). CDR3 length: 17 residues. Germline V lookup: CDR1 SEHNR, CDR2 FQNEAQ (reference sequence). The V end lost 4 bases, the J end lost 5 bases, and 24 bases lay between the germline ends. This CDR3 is CASSSSRQPENWNEQYF. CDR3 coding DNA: TGTGCCAGCAGCTCCTCCAGACAGCCCGAGAATTGGAACGAGCAGTACTTC.